What follows are 21 T cell receptor beta chains derived from one specimen sequenced in a study of cytomegalovirus exposure and HLA in healthy donors. Use of 60 Vbeta and 13 Jbeta primers characterized the PCR. The method was immunoSEQ multiplex PCR; TCRdb's version includes in-frame clones alone and lacks a portion of them. The table records about 150,000 clones, 65% to 85% of them present only once. Sequencing was done on a sample of PBMCs. The receptors were sampled from a man between 18 and 35 years old in good health and CMV-seronegative.

This rearrangement joins TRBV5-4 to TRBJ1-3, with 8 bases that match TRBD1. V dropped 4 bases and J dropped 2; count of bases not matched to a gene: 8. Germline values: CDR1 SGHNT, CDR2 YYREEE (reference sequence). The CDR3 loop spans 16 amino acids. This chain's CDR3 is CASSHRDRFAGNTIYF. The CDR3 coding sequence is TGTGCCAGCAGCCACCGGGACAGGTTTGCTGGAAACACCATATATTTT.

This chain connects TRBV19 to TRBJ1-6, with 11 bases identical to TRBD1. The V gene's germline CDR1 is LNHDA and CDR2 SQIVND (reference sequence). J was trimmed by 10 bases and V by 3 bases; bases with no gene match: 5. The CDR3 is made up of 15 amino acids. The CDR3 sequence: CASSIGQGATSPLHF. The CDR3 DNA sequence: TGTGCCAGTAGTATCGGACAGGGGGCTACCTCACCCCTCCACTTT.

This chain links TRBV6-5 with TRBJ1-3; weak D call: TRBD1 (5 bases). Between the trimmed V and J ends, which lost 5 bases and 3 bases, there was a span of 11 bases. Germline CDR1 MNHEY, CDR2 SVGAGI. This CDR3 comprises 14 residues. The CDR3 nucleotides are TGTGCCAGCAGTCCTACAGGAAATGGAAACACCATATATTTT. Translated: CASSPTGNGNTIYF.

With regard to this clone: Other DNA sequences in the same sample also yield this CDR3. The chain is built from TRBV7-9 and TRBJ1-1, with D uncertain. V lost 1 base and J lost 4, with 7 bases in between. Germline loops: CDR1 SEHNR, CDR2 FQNEAQ (reference sequence). CDR3 length: 13 amino acids. The CDR3 loop reads CASSLDAGTEAFF. Here the CDR3 DNA reads TGTGCCAGCAGCTTAGACGCGGGCACTGAAGCTTTCTTT.

This clone has only one observation. The rearrangement links TRBV9 to TRBJ2-5; 7 nucleotides align to TRBD2. This CDR3 has 16 amino acids. Germline CDR1 and CDR2: SGDLS and YYNGEE. Losses at the gene ends were 0 bases for V and 0 bases for J; bases not matched to a gene: 5. This chain's CDR3 is CASSVGLADHQETQYF. CDR3 bases: TGTGCCAGCAGCGTAGGACTAGCCGACCACCAAGAGACCCAGTACTTC.

This chain uses TRBV19 with TRBJ1-1; no clear D gene. V was shortened by 1 base and J by 4 bases, with 10 bases between the two germline ends. Per germline, CDR1 LNHDA and CDR2 SQIVND (reference sequence). The CDR3 covers 14 residues. This chain's CDR3 is CASSIVTPLTEAFF. CDR3 DNA sequence: TGTGCCAGTAGTATAGTGACACCGCTCACTGAAGCTTTCTTT.

The CDR3 loop reads CASSLTGTGELFF. The CDR3 DNA is TGTGCCAGCAGCCTCACGGGGACCGGGGAGCTGTTTTTT. This chain joins TRBV5-4 and TRBJ2-2, with a possible D match to TRBD2 (5 bases). The CDR3 loop spans 13 amino acids. Trimming left V 4 bases short and J 5 bases short, with 9 bases between. From germline, CDR1 is SGHNT and CDR2 YYREEE (reference sequence).

The gene calls are TRBV7-8 and TRBJ2-5; 8 bases line up with TRBD2. In germline, CDR1 is SGHVS, CDR2 FQNEAQ. The junction had 8 bases not matched to a gene; V was cut back by 4 bases and J by 7 bases. The CDR3 covers 14 residues. The CDR3 region has the DNA TGTGCCAGCAGCTCGCCGGGGGGGTACGGGACCCAGTACTTC. Its translation: CASSSPGGYGTQYF.

This chain's CDR3 is CASSEKQGANQPQHF. CDR3 in DNA: TGTGCCAGTTCCGAGAAACAGGGGGCCAATCAGCCCCAGCATTTT. This chain connects TRBV19 to TRBJ1-5, with TRBD1 matching 9 bases. CDR1 is LNHDA, CDR2 SQIVND, per germline (reference sequence). The CDR3 length is 15 residues. The junction had 8 bases not matched to a gene; V was cut back by 8 bases and J by 3 bases.

The chain uses TRBV27 and TRBJ2-7, with 7 nucleotides matching TRBD2. The V segment lost 3 bases and the J segment 4 bases; nucleotides outside the gene matches: 9. Germline V gene lookup returns CDR1 MNHEY and CDR2 SMNVEV (reference sequence). The CDR3 runs 15 residues. DNA for the CDR3: TGTGCCAGCAGTTTGGCCCCAACGGGGGGTTACGAGCAGTACTTC. Protein sequence: CASSLAPTGGYEQYF.

The V gene is TRBV5-4, the J gene TRBJ1-5, with D perhaps matching TRBD1 (5 bases). In germline, CDR1 is SGHNT, CDR2 YYREEE (reference sequence). The CDR3 loop spans 15 amino acids. V was shortened by 0 bases and J by 6 bases, with 13 bases between the two germline ends. The CDR3, as DNA: TGTGCCAGCAGCTTGGACCAGGGTAAGGGTCAGCCCCAGCATTTT. This encodes CASSLDQGKGQPQHF.

The chain uses TRBV5-4 and TRBJ2-5; 12 positions match TRBD2. V lost 0 bases and J lost 2; bases outside the gene matches: 8. Germline-derived CDR1 and CDR2 are SGHNT and YYREEE (reference sequence). The CDR3 is made up of 18 amino acids. CDR3 amino acids: CASSLGLAGGWGQETQYF. CDR3 DNA sequence: TGTGCCAGCAGCTTGGGGCTAGCGGGGGGGTGGGGTCAAGAGACCCAGTACTTC.

The CDR3 nucleotides are TGTGCCAGCAGGGTCGACAGGGACTCCTACGAGCAGTACTTC. Amino acid sequence: CASRVDRDSYEQYF. The chain carries TRBV2 and TRBJ2-7, with TRBD1 identical over 7 bases. This CDR3 has 14 residues. Germline CDR1 and CDR2: SNHLY and FYNNEI. V shed 6 bases and J 0 bases; nucleotides not matched to a gene: 5.

The V call is TRBV28, the J call TRBJ2-7; unclear D gene. Germline loops: CDR1 MDHEN, CDR2 SYDVKM. CDR3 length: 14 residues. Trimming took 2 bases from V and 2 from J, leaving 10 bases between them. The CDR3 DNA reads TGTGCCAGCAGTTTACCGGGTGAGGCCTACGAGCAGTACGTC. Its protein product is CASSLPGEAYEQYV.

This clone has more than one count but fewer than ten. The rearrangement uses TRBV7-9 and TRBJ2-3, with TRBD2 identical over 16 bases. Germline V gives CDR1 SEHNR, CDR2 FQNEAQ (reference sequence). This CDR3 region has 15 residues. CDR3 coding DNA: TGTGCGATCGGGACTAGCGGGGGGGCCGGAGATACGCAGTATTTT. It encodes CAIGTSGGAGDTQYF.

This rearrangement joins TRBV4-1 to TRBJ2-5; D unclear. V shed 0 bases and J shed 1 base, with 6 bases lying between them. CDR3 length equals 14 residues. In germline, CDR1 is MGHRA, CDR2 YSYEKL. Written as DNA, the CDR3 is TGCGCCAGCAGCCAAGATCCGGGCCAAGAGACCCAGTACTTC. Its translation: CASSQDPGQETQYF.

CDR3 DNA sequence: TGCGCCAGCAGCTTGGAGACAGGCCAAGAGACCCAGTACTTC. Its protein is CASSLETGQETQYF. The V gene is TRBV5-1, the J gene TRBJ2-5; a possible D gene is TRBD1 (6 bases). CDR1 and CDR2 from the germline V gene are SGHRS and YFSETQ. The length of the CDR3 is 14 residues. V was shortened by 0 bases and J by 1 base, with 7 bases between the two germline ends.

V gene TRBV5-1 combines with J gene TRBJ2-6; 8 positions match TRBD2. The germline gives CDR1 SGHRS, CDR2 YFSETQ. V dropped 3 bases and J dropped 2; count of bases not matched to a gene: 13. The CDR3 is 19 residues long. The chain's CDR3 is CASSSGRDRGGPGANVLTF. The CDR3 nucleotides are TGCGCCAGCAGCTCGGGGCGGGACCGGGGGGGGCCTGGGGCCAACGTCCTGACTTTC.

This chain connects TRBV4-2 to TRBJ1-2, with 8 bases matching TRBD1. Germline CDR1 and CDR2: LGHNA and YNFKEQ. This CDR3 contains 15 residues. The ends lost 0 bases at V and 8 bases at J; junction bases unmatched: 8. The CDR3 loop is CASSQDAQGGRGYTF. The CDR3 DNA reads as TGTGCCAGCAGCCAAGATGCACAGGGGGGGCGAGGCTACACCTTC.

CDR3 residues: CASSLGTSGATDTQYF. CDR3 nucleotides: TGCGCCAGCAGCCTTGGGACTAGCGGGGCCACAGATACGCAGTATTTT. This chain uses TRBV5-1 with TRBJ2-3, with 13 bases lining up with TRBD2. Trimming took 4 bases from V and 2 from J; bases not matched to a gene: 4. The CDR3 has 16 residues. Germline CDR1 is SGHRS and CDR2 is YFSETQ.

Of note for this clone: Other DNA variants within this sample encode the same CDR3. The chain uses TRBV6-5 and TRBJ2-1; perhaps TRBD2 as D (5 bases). The CDR3 spans 15 residues. Per germline, CDR1 MNHEY and CDR2 SVGAGI. Trimming stripped 6 bases from V and 0 bases from J, with 12 bases between. The CDR3 nucleotides read TGTGCCAGCAGCACCTTCGGGGACTCCTACAATGAGCAGTTCTTC. This sequence encodes CASSTFGDSYNEQFF.